Given below is one T cell receptor (beta chain) in context. The data derive from a study of human T cells and chemical hapten exposure. Time point given: patch test 3, about 24 weeks after DPC sensitization. The treatment was: therapeutic diphenylcyclopropenone sensitization with weekly scalp DPC. Blood was collected ahead of every patch test applied. Each CDR3 protein is one row after TCRdb ran MiXCR on the RACE reads. The data contain over 70,000 distinct CDR3 sequences, about 11% of them singletons. The TCR was taken from a woman in her twenties or thirties with alopecia areata. Some clones in this sample may be carry-over from other donors' samples. The source was whole blood, collected in connection with sensitization to the hapten diphenylcyclopropenone (DPC).

The CDR3 loop is CASSYFQGPGNTIYF. CDR3 coding DNA: TGTGCCAGCAGTTACTTCCAGGGCCCTGGAAACACCATATATTTT. The chain couples TRBV6-5 to TRBJ1-3, with D possibly matching TRBD1 (5 bases). Between the trimmed V and J ends, which lost 1 base and 2 bases, there was a span of 9 bases. CDR1 is MNHEY and CDR2 is SVGAGI in the germline V gene. CDR3 length equals 15 residues.